This T cell receptor (beta chain) was sequenced during a study of control samples from healthy donors and cancer patients. Only in-frame clones appear in the TCRdb table, and some are missing; sequencing was by immunoSEQ multiplex PCR. The table records about 89,000 clones, approximately 81% of them present only once. Trimming removed 1 base from V and 0 bases from J, with 12 bases in between. Germline V gene lookup returns CDR1 SGDLS and CDR2 YYNGEE. This CDR3 comprises 16 residues. This TCR derives from a woman in her forties in good health. Sequenced sample: blood. The chain combines TRBV9 with TRBJ2-3; D gene ambiguous. CDR3 amino acids: CASSVLAASSTDTQYF. The CDR3 coding sequence is TGTGCCAGCAGCGTATTAGCCGCTTCTAGCACAGATACGCAGTATTTT.